This T cell receptor beta chain was captured by sequencing in a study of blood T cell repertoires in COVID-19. Turning to the study itself: Sites across the United States, Italy and Spain contributed samples from acute and convalescent COVID-19. T cells, B-cell-depleted T cells, or PBMCs supplied cDNA or gDNA.

As handled by the study authors: From reference gene primer amplification, estimates of nucleated cell counts were derived. The assay was immunoSEQ multiplex PCR, and TCRdb's table has in-frame clones only and misses some. V, J and clone size are those of that table, while D and trimming were read from the DNA. Altogether around 200,000 clones are present, about 88% being singletons, with the ten largest covering about 1.9%. V trimming: 2 bases; J trimming: 4 bases; junction bases outside the gene matches: 8. The germline V gene has CDR1 SGHRS and CDR2 YFSETQ. There are 15 residues in the CDR3. The gene calls are TRBV5-1 and TRBJ1-1; 7 bases align to TRBD1. This clonotype was obtained from a middle-aged man with active or convalescent COVID-19. Sample: peripheral blood. The CDR3 reads CASSLRQGGGTEAFF. For the CDR3, the DNA is TGCGCCAGCAGCTTACGACAGGGCGGTGGCACTGAAGCTTTCTTT.